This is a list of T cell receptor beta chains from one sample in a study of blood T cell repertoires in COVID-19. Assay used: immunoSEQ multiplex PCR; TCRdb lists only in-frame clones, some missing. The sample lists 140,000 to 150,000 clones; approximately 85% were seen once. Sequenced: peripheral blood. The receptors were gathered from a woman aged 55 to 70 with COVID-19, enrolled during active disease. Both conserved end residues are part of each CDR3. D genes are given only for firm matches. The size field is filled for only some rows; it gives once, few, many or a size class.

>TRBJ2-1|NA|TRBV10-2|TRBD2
CASTGTGLAGGGEQFF
TGCGCCAGCACCGGGACTGGACTAGCGGGGGGAGGGGAGCAGTTCTTC
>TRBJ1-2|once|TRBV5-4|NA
CASSLSDGGFRGYTF
TGTGCCAGCAGCCTTTCGGACGGAGGATTTCGGGGCTACACCTTC
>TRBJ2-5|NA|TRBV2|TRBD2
CASSEALAGAETQYF
TGTGCCAGCAGTGAAGCGCTAGCGGGTGCGGAGACCCAGTACTTC
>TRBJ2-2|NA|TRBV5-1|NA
CASRGGASNTGELFF
TGCGCCAGCCGTGGGGGGGCATCAAACACCGGGGAGCTGTTTTTT
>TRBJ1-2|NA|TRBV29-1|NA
CSVDSGFNYGYTF
TGCAGCGTTGACTCAGGGTTCAACTATGGCTACACCTTC
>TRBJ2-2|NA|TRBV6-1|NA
CASSDWGNTGELFF
TGTGCCAGCAGTGACTGGGGCAACACCGGGGAGCTGTTTTTT
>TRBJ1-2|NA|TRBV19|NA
CASFGHLFPYGYTF
TGTGCCAGTTTCGGACATCTCTTCCCATATGGCTACACCTTC
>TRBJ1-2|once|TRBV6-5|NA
CASSSGGLGLSYGYTF
TGTGCCAGCAGTTCTGGGGGCTTAGGGCTGTCGTATGGCTACACCTTC
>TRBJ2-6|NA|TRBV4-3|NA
CASSQVAVEGANVLTF
TGCGCCAGCAGCCAAGTTGCGGTGGAGGGGGCCAACGTCCTGACTTTC
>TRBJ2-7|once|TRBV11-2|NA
CASSLEISTSYEQYF
TGTGCCAGCAGCTTAGAAATTAGTACCTCCTACGAGCAGTACTTC
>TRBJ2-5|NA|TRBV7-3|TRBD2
CASSLTGRVDQYF
TGTGCCAGCAGCTTAACTGGGAGGGTAGACCAGTACTTC
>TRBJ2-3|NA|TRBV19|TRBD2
CASKRAGGPGDTQYF
TGTGCCAGTAAAAGAGCGGGGGGGCCGGGAGATACGCAGTATTTT
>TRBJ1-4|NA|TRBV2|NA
CASSEFSRIREKLFF
TGTGCCAGCAGTGAATTCTCGAGGATTCGGGAAAAACTGTTTTTT
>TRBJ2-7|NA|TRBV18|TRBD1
CASSPSGQGRNDEQYF
TGTGCCAGCTCACCCTCGGGACAGGGGAGGAACGACGAGCAGTACTTC
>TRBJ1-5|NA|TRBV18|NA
CASAPSGGDQPQHF
TGTGCCAGCGCCCCGTCTGGGGGGGATCAGCCCCAGCATTTT
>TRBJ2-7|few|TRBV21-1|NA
CASSTRALVEQYF
TGTGCCAGCAGCACGAGGGCCCTCGTAGAGCAGTACTTC
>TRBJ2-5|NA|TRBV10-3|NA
CAISSGDSQPNQETQYF
TGTGCCATCAGTTCGGGGGACAGCCAACCGAACCAAGAGACCCAGTACTTC
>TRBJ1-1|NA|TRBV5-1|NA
CASSFVVITGLNTEAFF
TGCGCCAGCAGCTTCGTGGTAATTACGGGGTTGAACACTGAAGCTTTCTTT
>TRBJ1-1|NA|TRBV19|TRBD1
CASSPGQGGVNTEAFF
TGTGCCAGTAGTCCGGGACAGGGAGGGGTGAACACTGAAGCTTTCTTT
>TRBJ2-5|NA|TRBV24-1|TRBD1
CATSGWTGNLVQETQYF
TGTGCCACCAGTGGGTGGACAGGGAACTTAGTCCAGGAGACCCAGTACTTC
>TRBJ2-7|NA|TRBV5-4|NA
CASSLGGAGGYEQYF
TGTGCCAGCAGCTTGGGCGGAGCAGGAGGCTACGAGCAGTACTTC
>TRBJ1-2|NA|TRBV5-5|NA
CASSWDIGQLYGYTF
TGTGCCAGCAGCTGGGATATAGGACAGCTCTATGGCTACACCTTC
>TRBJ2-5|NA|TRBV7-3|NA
CASSCRRQVGETQYF
TGTGCCAGCAGCTGCCGGAGACAGGTAGGAGAGACCCAGTACTTC
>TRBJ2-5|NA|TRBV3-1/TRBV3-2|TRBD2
CASSLRSGGWFGETQYF
TGTGCCAGCAGCCTGCGAAGCGGGGGTTGGTTTGGTGAGACCCAGTACTTC
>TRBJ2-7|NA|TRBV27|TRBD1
CASQDRRTYEQYF
TGTGCCAGCCAGGACAGGCGAACCTACGAGCAGTACTTC